Listed here are 5 T cell receptor beta chains from one sample, sequenced in a study of shared clonotypes between healthy human individuals. Produced via immunoSEQ multiplex PCR; TCRdb's table is partial and in-frame only. The sample includes about 480,000 clones, 79% of them seen just once. The sequenced sample was PBMCs. The origin of the receptors is a woman aged 35 to 49 in good health. Some clones in this sample may be carry-over from other donors' samples.

CDR3 DNA sequence: TGCGCCAGCAGCCGGACGATTCCAGATACGCAGTATTTT. This translates into CASSRTIPDTQYF. V and J are TRBV4-1 and TRBJ2-3; D is uncertain. Deletions cut 4 bases from V and 4 bases from J, with 9 bases between. Germline V gene data show CDR1 as MGHRA and CDR2 as YSYEKL. The CDR3 has 13 residues.

The chain links TRBV7-2 to TRBJ2-5; D not certain. V lost 3 bases and J lost 4, with 6 bases in between. The CDR3 has 12 amino acids. Germline V gene data show CDR1 as SGHTA and CDR2 as FQGNSA. The CDR3 region has the DNA TGTGCCAGCAGCTTGCAAAGAGAGACCCAGTACTTC. Translated, it gives CASSLQRETQYF.

The rearrangement joins TRBV10-3 to TRBJ1-5; a possible D gene is TRBD1 (5 bases). CDR1 and CDR2 (germline): ENHRY, SYGVKD. V was clipped by 11 bases and J by 7 bases, with 15 bases between them. This CDR3 comprises 12 residues. CDR3 DNA: TGTGCCTCCCGGGGGGGTGGGCAGCCCCAGCATTTT. This encodes CASRGGGQPQHF.

This sequence joins TRBV27 and TRBJ1-1, with D perhaps matching TRBD1 (5 bases). The CDR3 covers 14 residues. Per germline, CDR1 MNHEY and CDR2 SMNVEV (reference sequence). V dropped 5 bases and J dropped 3 bases, with 13 bases sitting between them. In DNA, the CDR3 is TGTGCCAGCAGTCCTACTCAGGGTCACACTGAAGCTTTCTTT. Protein sequence: CASSPTQGHTEAFF.

This chain joins TRBV5-1 and TRBJ2-7; TRBD1 agrees at 8 bases. Looked up from germline, CDR1 is SGHRS and CDR2 is YFSETQ. Trimming removed 2 bases from V and 6 bases from J; junction bases left unmatched: 13. This CDR3 comprises 16 residues. CDR3 DNA sequence: TGCGCCAGCAGCTTTACCGCTCAGGGGGCGCAGATCGAGCAGTACTTC. Translating it yields CASSFTAQGAQIEQYF.